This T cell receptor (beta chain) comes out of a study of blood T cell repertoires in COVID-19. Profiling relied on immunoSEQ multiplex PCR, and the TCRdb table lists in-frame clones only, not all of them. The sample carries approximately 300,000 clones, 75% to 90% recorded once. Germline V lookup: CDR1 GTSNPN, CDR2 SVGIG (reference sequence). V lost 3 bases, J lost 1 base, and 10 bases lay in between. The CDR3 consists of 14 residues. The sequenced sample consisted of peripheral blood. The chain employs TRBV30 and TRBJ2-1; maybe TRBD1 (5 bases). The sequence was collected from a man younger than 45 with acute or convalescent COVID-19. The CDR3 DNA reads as TGTGCCTGGAGGGGGCGACAGTCCTACAATGAGCAGTTCTTC. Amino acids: CAWRGRQSYNEQFF.